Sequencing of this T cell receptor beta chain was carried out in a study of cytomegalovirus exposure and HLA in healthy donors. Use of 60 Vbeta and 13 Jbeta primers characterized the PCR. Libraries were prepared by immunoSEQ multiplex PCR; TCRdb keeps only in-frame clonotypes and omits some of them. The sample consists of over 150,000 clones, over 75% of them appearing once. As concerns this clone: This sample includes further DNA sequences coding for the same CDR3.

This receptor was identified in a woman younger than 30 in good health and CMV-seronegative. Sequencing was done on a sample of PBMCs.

This CDR3 is CASSSTGNTEAFF. The CDR3 coding sequence is TGTGCCAGTAGTAGTACAGGGAACACTGAAGCTTTCTTT. This chain joins TRBV19 and TRBJ1-1, with a possible D match to TRBD1 (5 bases). Germline CDR1 LNHDA, CDR2 SQIVND (reference sequence). V lost 4 bases and J lost 1, with 7 bases in between. The CDR3 spans 13 residues.